The T cell receptor beta chain described here comes from a study of tumor-infiltrating lymphocytes in primary liver carcinoma (dated by TCRdb to 2017 to 2019). Background for the entire study: Between November 2015 and March 2016, about 5 patients in China with histopathologically diagnosed primary liver carcinoma had their tumors surgically resected. The five patients, three men and two women aged 30 to 69 years, had hepatocellular carcinoma (four) or combined HCC and intrahepatic cholangiocarcinoma (one). The five patients had tumors staged T1-T3 N0M0, with maximum diameters ranging from about 4.2 to 10 cm. Roughly 3.65 to 7.13 million productive TCRbeta reads were obtained per sample, and no significant difference in read depth was found between tissue types. For each liver tumor, the study sampled five regions along with adjacent normal tissue and blood, and applied TCRbeta repertoire sequencing, expression microarrays and whole-exome sequencing. TCRbeta repertoire sequencing covered 35 or so specimens from 5 patients: roughly 25 tumor regions, 5 adjacent noncancerous liver tissues and 5 peripheral blood samples. Reproducibility between technical replicate repertoires was high, with correlation coefficients above 0.95 and mean shared-clone rates roughly 0.86.

Concerning this clonotype: Which antigen it targets is not known. The record has no base qualities; no much larger clone is one base away.

Blood RNA was extracted from unsorted whole blood using TRIzol reagent, and germline DNA was obtained with the DNeasy Blood & Tissue kit. Patients had chronic HBV infection and were treatment-naive at sampling. Before surgery, 4 to 5 milliliters of peripheral blood were collected into K2EDTA tubes. TCRbeta-specific cDNA was reverse-transcribed from roughly 500 ng total RNA using a constant-region primer and ProtoScript II reverse transcriptase. The TCRbeta libraries were prepared through three rounds of nested multiplex PCR following a slightly modified ARM-PCR procedure. Each of the first two PCR rounds ran for approximately 9 cycles using multiplex TRBV1-TRBV30 forward primers together with a Cbeta reverse primer. Sample barcodes and Illumina adapters were added in a final 25-cycle PCR with Deep VentR polymerase. Before sequencing, amplicons of 200-500 bp were purified from gel using a QIAquick gel extraction kit. An Illumina HiSeq 2500 was used to sequence the TCRbeta amplicons, generating 250-bp paired-end reads. Per the authors' processing: To recover full CDR3 sequences, reads were quality-trimmed using Trimmomatic v0.33 and paired reads were then merged using FLASH v1.2.11. V, D and J germline segments were assigned to the rearranged TCRbeta sequences using MiGEC v1.2.1b. Clonotype statistics and Shannon-Wiener diversity indices were calculated with VDJtools v1.0.0. To reduce sampling bias, subsequent analyses other than the diversity analysis used only the 250 most abundant clonotypes in each sample. TCRdb handled the public reads itself, with Q25 trimming in fastp and clone calling in MiXCR, and kept productive beta chains. Records with the same CDR3 protein are collapsed into one entry carrying the most frequent genes and DNA. The V and J calls were determined by TCRdb, not by the authors. The table for this sample lists about 330,000 distinct CDR3 sequences; 65% of them were counted only once. Of the sample, 5.5% to 7% is held by the ten largest clones.

Looking up the germline V gene yields CDR1 SNHLY and CDR2 FYNNEI. The germline ends are 11 bases apart after V is trimmed by 5 bases and J by 1 base. Reading from cysteine to phenylalanine, the CDR3 counts 14 amino acids. The sequence is cut down to CDR3 DNA, 42 bases in frame from base 1. The research as a whole found: The top 250 clones accounted for a significantly greater share of the repertoire in tumors than in blood (p = 0.039). Repertoire overlap was higher between tumor regions (mean around 35%) than tumor-adjacent (17%) or tumor-blood (about 15%) pairs, consistent with antigen-driven expansion. Only a few patients were included in the study, and the authors note that the findings should be validated in a larger study. Only the TCR beta chain was sequenced, which likely underestimates true repertoire diversity because unpaired alpha chains were not captured. Because the samples were bulk and unsorted, CD4+ and CD8+ T cell repertoires could not be compared.

The receptor was derived from a man aged 40-50 years with primary liver carcinoma and hepatitis B virus infection. Sequencing input: peripheral blood. The chain is assembled from TRBV2 and TRBJ1-1, with the identity of the D gene unclear. The nucleotides are TGTGCCAGCAGTCGCGACCAGGCGAACACTGAAGCTTTCTTT. The resulting protein is CASSRDQANTEAFF.